This entry features one T cell receptor (beta chain) sequence. The identical CDR3 is also encoded by other nucleotide sequences in the sample. The data are from a study of cytomegalovirus exposure and HLA in healthy donors. Healthy donors of bone marrow made up the group. Researchers ran the PCR with 60 Vbeta and 13 Jbeta primers. Some clones are missing from TCRdb's copy, which holds only in-frame ones; the method was immunoSEQ multiplex PCR. This table has about 150,000 clones, 64% appearing once. Germline lookup yields CDR1 MNHEY and CDR2 SVGAGI. The CDR3 length is 16 residues. V lost 0 bases and J 0 bases, leaving 6 bases between the germline ends.

Input material: PBMCs. The TCR originated in a woman aged 30 to 39 in good health and CMV-seropositive. V gene TRBV6-5 combines with J gene TRBJ2-6; D is uncertain. In DNA form, the CDR3 reads TGTGCCAGCAGTTACTCGTTGAGCTCTGGGGCCAACGTCCTGACTTTC. It encodes CASSYSLSSGANVLTF.